The source of this T cell receptor beta chain is a study of Ad26.COV2.S vaccination and SARS-CoV-2 variants. Stated treatment: 15 to 20 received Ad26.COV2.S at low or high dose, single or two shots; several received placebo; per-sample allocation not given. Specimens were obtained on day 63 following the first vaccine or placebo injection. This CDR3 has 16 residues. Trimming pared 0 bases from V and 3 bases from J, leaving 14 bases between. Germline lookup yields CDR1 SGHRS and CDR2 YFSETQ. The data were produced by immunoSEQ multiplex PCR, yet TCRdb's version contains in-frame clones alone and is incomplete. Of about 480,000 clones listed, roughly 89% were seen once; the top ten hold roughly 12%.

This specimen consisted of peripheral blood, obtained in a trial of Ad26.COV2.S vaccine versus placebo. The rearrangement joins TRBV5-1 to TRBJ2-3, with D perhaps TRBD1 or TRBD2 (5 bases each). The TCR comes from a person aged 18-60 years who received the Ad26.COV2.S COVID-19 vaccine or a placebo. The CDR3: CASSLEAWGITDTQYF. The CDR3 DNA follows: TGCGCCAGCAGCTTGGAGGCATGGGGGATTACAGATACGCAGTATTTT.